The 9 T cell receptor beta chains given below trace back to one sample, sequenced in a study of T cells in Graves' hyperthyroidism and ophthalmopathy. There were TCR beta CDR3 regions amplified from RNA transcripts. The study used the HTBI primer set for a first-round RT-PCR of the TCR CDR3. TCRdb itself ran the multiplex PCR reads through MiXCR, one entry per CDR3 protein. The sample yields hundreds of thousands of distinct CDR3 sequences, 14% seen once. Input material: blood. The origin of the receptors is a woman between 18 and 29 years old with Graves' hyperthyroidism.

In regard to this clonotype: A much larger clone differs by one base, so this may be a read error. The chain combines TRBV5-1 with TRBJ2-7; D ambiguous. The V and J ends lost 4 bases and 2 bases respectively, with 19 bases between them. The V gene's germline CDR1 is SGHRS and CDR2 YFSETQ. The CDR3 is made up of 16 amino acids. CDR3 sequence reads: CASSPMKEIETYEQYF. The CDR3 nucleotides read TGCGCCAGCAGCCCGATGAAGGAGATCGAGACCTACGAGCAGTACTTC.

There are many counts of this clonotype. This chain links TRBV7-8 with TRBJ2-7; no clear D. The CDR3 runs 16 residues. V gave up 1 base and J gave up 6 bases, with 19 bases separating them. Germline CDR1 reads SGHVS; CDR2 reads FQNEAQ. CDR3 region: CASSLEFAGPVGEQYF. As DNA, the CDR3 is TGTGCCAGCAGCTTAGAGTTCGCCGGCCCGGTAGGCGAGCAGTACTTC.

This clonotype was counted at least ten times. The junction does not match germline at one end; this may be a read error. The J gene is TRBJ2-1, the V gene TRBV27; 15 bases agree with TRBD2. Germline CDR1 MNHEY, CDR2 SMNVEV (reference sequence). The CDR3 totals 16 residues. CDR3 nucleotide sequence: TGTCCCAGCGGACTAGCGGGAGGGCCTCGGGCCAATGAGCAGTTCTTC. Amino acids: CPSGLAGGPRANEQFF.

Of note for this clonotype: One end of the junction is discordant with germline, which a read error may explain. The V and J genes are TRBV3-1 and TRBJ2-7; D is perhaps TRBD1 (6 bases). This CDR3 is 13 amino acids long. Germline V gives CDR1 LGHDT, CDR2 YNNKEL (reference sequence). CDR3: CASSPRGPWEQHF. The CDR3 nucleotides read TGTGCCAGCAGCCCCAGGGGCCCGTGGGAGCAGCACTTC.

This clonotype was counted between two and nine times. The chain recombines TRBV10-3 with TRBJ2-7, with D uncertain. The CDR3 totals 13 residues. The V end lost 6 bases, the J end lost 0 bases, and 9 bases lay between the germline ends. The germline V gene has CDR1 ENHRY and CDR2 SYGVKD. The CDR3, as DNA: TGTGCCATCAGGGAGATTCTCTCCTACGAGCAGTACTTC. This translates into CAIREILSYEQYF.

The chain employs TRBV19 and TRBJ2-4; a possible D gene is TRBD2 (8 bases). Looked up from germline, CDR1 is LNHDA and CDR2 is SQIVND (reference sequence). Trimming took 2 bases from V and 8 from J, leaving 16 bases between them. The CDR3 sequence is 15 residues long. The CDR3: CASSIQRGQGDIQYF. CDR3 nucleotides: TGTGCCAGTAGTATACAGCGGGGGCAGGGGGACATTCAGTACTTC.

This clonotype was detected many times. The genes are TRBV7-9 and TRBJ2-7; D is undetermined. Per germline, CDR1 SEHNR and CDR2 FQNEAQ (reference sequence). Trimming cost V 4 bases and J 1 base, with 11 bases left between them. CDR3 length: 14 amino acids. The CDR3 DNA reads as TGTGCCAGCAGCTCGACAACTGGGTCCTACGAGCAGTACTTC. The encoded protein is CASSSTTGSYEQYF.

This clonotype was counted ten times or more. J is TRBJ2-1 and V is TRBV12-3 or TRBV12-4, with 7 positions matching TRBD1. This CDR3 has 14 amino acids. V shed 4 bases, J shed 5 bases, and the junction held 5 bases outside the gene matches. CDR3 nucleotides: TGTGCCAGCAGTTCGGGACAGAGAAACAATGAGCAGTTCTTC. Its protein is CASSSGQRNNEQFF.

Details on this clonotype: Just one base apart from a much larger clone, this may be a read error. The J gene is TRBJ1-5, the V gene TRBV2; no definite D call. The CDR3 is 13 residues long. V gave up 3 bases and J gave up 2 bases, with 5 bases separating them. Germline-derived CDR1 and CDR2 are SNHLY and FYNNEI. This chain's CDR3 is CASSDDGNQPQHF. DNA of the CDR3: TGTGCCAGCAGTGACGATGGCAATCAGCCCCAGCATTTT. The full variable domain, rest sourced from reference TRBV2 and TRBJ1-5, is EPEVTQTPSHQVTQMGQEVILRCVPISNHLYFYWYRQILGQKVEFLVSFYNNEISEKSEIFDDQFSVERPDGSNFTLKIRSTKLEDSAMYFCASSDDGNQPQHFGDGTRLSIL.